This T cell receptor (beta chain) comes out of a study of siplizumab effects on memory and regulatory T cells. Study observations and caveats: With siplizumab, Treg-derived clones averaged roughly 70% of mappable alloreactive CD4+ clones, versus less than 35% in controls.

This CDR3 has 16 amino acids. Worth noting for this clone: The antigen remains unidentified.

Sequencing used immunoSEQ multiplex PCR; TCRdb keeps in-frame clones, though not all of them. The data hold some 97,000 clones, with around 92% observed a single time. Sample: CD4+ T cells sorted from blood. V gene TRBV21-1 combines with J gene TRBJ1-6; TRBD1, the D gene given by the table, was not confirmed from the DNA. TRBV21-1 is a recognized pseudogene. This clonotype originated in a human donor in good health. Some clones in this sample may be carry-over from other donors' samples. The CDR3 region is CASSKGQSSYNSPLHF. The CDR3 coding sequence is TGTGCCAGCAGCAAAGGACAGAGCTCCTATAATTCACCCCTCCACTTT.